Following are 21 T cell receptor beta chains from one sample sequenced in a study of blood T cell repertoires in COVID-19. This table comes from immunoSEQ multiplex PCR, and its TCRdb copy is limited to in-frame clones, with some not included. The sample holds roughly 210,000 clones, 87% seen once. Sequencing input: PBMCs or T cells enriched from blood (not recorded which). These receptors all stem from a man aged 25-40 years in a cohort exposed to, infected with or recovered from COVID-19 (not recorded which).

The chain recombines TRBV7-8 with TRBJ2-2; D is ambiguous. Germline V gives CDR1 SGHVS, CDR2 FQNEAQ. This CDR3 region has 14 residues. Trimming removed 3 bases at V and 4 bases at J, with 9 bases between. The CDR3 protein is CASSLVWATGELFF. The CDR3 DNA is TGTGCCAGCAGCTTGGTGTGGGCCACCGGGGAGCTGTTTTTT.

This clone was observed a handful of times. V usage is TRBV10-1 and J usage is TRBJ2-1, with TRBD2 matching over 10 bases. Germline CDR1 reads WNHNN; CDR2 reads SYGVQD (reference sequence). This CDR3 region has 14 residues. Trimming at V came to 2 bases and at J to 10 bases, leaving 5 bases not matched to a gene. The CDR3 protein is CASSELAGVGEQFF. The CDR3 nucleotides read TGCGCCAGCAGTGAGCTAGCGGGAGTTGGGGAGCAGTTCTTC.

The J gene is TRBJ1-1, the V gene TRBV6-5; possible D gene TRBD1, 5 bases. The V gene's germline CDR1 is MNHEY and CDR2 SVGAGI. The V gene lost 7 bases and the J gene lost 5 bases, with 14 bases spanning the gap. The length of the CDR3 is 13 residues. The CDR3 loop is CASIWEGLTEAFF. CDR3 nucleotide sequence: TGTGCCAGCATCTGGGAGGGGTTAACTGAAGCTTTCTTT.

This clone showed up just a few times. The chain couples TRBV11-2 to TRBJ1-1; 7 positions agree with TRBD1. This CDR3 is built from 15 residues. Germline V gene lookup returns CDR1 SGHAT and CDR2 FQNNGV. V was pared by 2 bases and J by 5 bases, with 8 bases of the junction left unmatched. The CDR3 nucleotides are TGTGCCAGCAGCTTATGGCAGGGGGAAAATACTGAAGCTTTCTTT. Residues: CASSLWQGENTEAFF.

V is TRBV27 and J is TRBJ2-7; 9 bases line up with TRBD2. J lost 8 bases, V lost 3 bases, and 17 bases had no gene match. The CDR3 sequence is 17 residues long. From germline, CDR1 is MNHEY and CDR2 SMNVEV (reference sequence). The DNA of the CDR3 is TGTGCCAGCAGTTTTTCTCTTCGGCGGGAGGGCCCCTCCCAGCAGTACTTC. Its translation: CASSFSLRREGPSQQYF.

The rearrangement links TRBV20-1 to TRBJ1-4; D gene uncertain. Trimming removed 6 bases from V and 8 bases from J, with 10 bases in between. Germline CDR1 reads DFQATT; CDR2 reads SNEGSKA (reference sequence). The CDR3 contains 11 residues. The CDR3 nucleotides read TGCAGTGCACCACTGCGCGAAAAACTGTTTTTT. Amino acid sequence: CSAPLREKLFF.

The chain recombines TRBV18 with TRBJ2-3; 14 bases are a match to TRBD2. Losses at the gene ends were 0 bases for V and 0 bases for J; bases not matched to a gene: 2. The CDR3 has 18 amino acids. Germline assignment: CDR1 KGHSH and CDR2 LQKENI. CDR3 nucleotide sequence: TGTGCCAGCTCACCACCGGGACTAGCGGGAGCTAGCACAGATACGCAGTATTTT. Its translation: CASSPPGLAGASTDTQYF.

This chain connects TRBV27 to TRBJ2-1, with TRBD2 matching over 7 bases. CDR1 and CDR2 (germline): MNHEY, SMNVEV (reference sequence). V lost 6 bases and J lost 8; bases outside the gene matches: 10. The CDR3 length is 14 residues. As DNA, the CDR3 is TGTGCCAGCAGGAAGGCGGGAGATTTCGATGAGCAGTTCTTC. Translation gives CASRKAGDFDEQFF.

The chain links TRBV13 to TRBJ2-5, with D possibly being TRBD2 (6 bases). Trimming took 5 bases from V and 5 from J, leaving 15 bases between them. Germline lookup yields CDR1 PRHDT and CDR2 FYEKMQ (reference sequence). The CDR3 totals 14 residues. The CDR3 bases are TGTGCCAGCAGCCCCGGACTGGAGGGGGAGACCCAGTACTTC. It is translated as CASSPGLEGETQYF.

The V gene is TRBV11-3, the J gene TRBJ2-5, with 9 bases lining up with TRBD1. Looked up from germline, CDR1 is SGHNT and CDR2 is YENEEA. Trimming took 3 bases from V and 4 from J; bases not matched to a gene: 6. The CDR3 length is 15 residues. CDR3 sequence reads: CASSFTGGNGETQYF. The CDR3, as DNA: TGTGCCAGCAGCTTCACAGGGGGCAACGGAGAGACCCAGTACTTC. The full variable domain, rest sourced from reference TRBV11-3 and TRBJ2-5, is EAGVVQSPRYKIIEKKQPVAFWCNPISGHNTLYWYLQNLGQGPELLIRYENEEAVDDSQLPKDRFSAERLKGVDSTLKIQPAELGDSAVYLCASSFTGGNGETQYFGPGTRLLVL.

The V call is TRBV29-1, the J call TRBJ2-1, with TRBD2 identical over 8 bases. The CDR3 is 14 amino acids. After removal of 3 bases from V and 8 bases from J, the junction contained 9 bases not matched to a gene. Germline V gene data show CDR1 as SQVTM and CDR2 as ANQGSEA. Here the CDR3 reads CSVEDPGTSYEQFF. The CDR3 region has the DNA TGCAGCGTTGAGGATCCCGGGACTAGTTATGAGCAGTTCTTC.

The chain joins TRBV28 to TRBJ1-5, with 10 bases lining up with TRBD1. CDR1 and CDR2 from the germline V gene are MDHEN and SYDVKM. The CDR3 extends over 18 amino acids. V lost 5 bases, J lost 0 bases, and 10 bases stayed unmatched. The CDR3 region has the DNA TGTGCCAGCAGTGGGACGGGACAGGGGATCATTAGCAATCAGCCCCAGCATTTT. Its protein product is CASSGTGQGIISNQPQHF.

The rearrangement joins TRBV19 to TRBJ2-3, with 11 bases matching TRBD1. The CDR3 runs to 17 residues. The V segment lost 1 base and the J segment 0 bases; nucleotides outside the gene matches: 3. The germline V gene has CDR1 LNHDA and CDR2 SQIVND (reference sequence). The CDR3 DNA follows: TGTGCCAGTAGTATAGCCGGGACAGGGGGTAGCACAGATACGCAGTATTTT. Translating gives CASSIAGTGGSTDTQYF.

The chain employs TRBV4-1 and TRBJ2-1, with 8 positions matching TRBD2. Losses at the gene ends were 2 bases for V and 8 bases for J; bases not matched to a gene: 2. The CDR3 runs to 13 residues. CDR1 and CDR2 from the germline V gene are MGHRA and YSYEKL. CDR3 coding DNA: TGCGCCAGCAGCCAAACTAGCGGAGATGAGCAGTTCTTC. It translates to CASSQTSGDEQFF.

The chain uses TRBV28 and TRBJ1-6, with D possibly TRBD1 on 6 matching bases. The CDR3 covers 21 residues. V was shortened by 2 bases and J by 0 bases, with 23 bases between the two germline ends. Germline loops: CDR1 MDHEN, CDR2 SYDVKM. The DNA of the CDR3 is TGTGCCAGCAGTTTAACTCAGATGGGACACCCCGCGACCTCCTATAATTCACCCCTCCACTTT. Its translation is CASSLTQMGHPATSYNSPLHF.

The rearrangement links TRBV5-1 to TRBJ2-1, with 10 nucleotides matching TRBD2. The CDR3 contains 14 residues. CDR1 is SGHRS and CDR2 is YFSETQ in the germline V gene. The V segment lost 3 bases and the J segment 6 bases; nucleotides outside the gene matches: 3. CDR3 protein: CASSSLAGSNEQFF. DNA of the CDR3: TGCGCCAGCAGCTCACTAGCGGGGTCCAATGAGCAGTTCTTC.

The chain uses TRBV7-3 and TRBJ2-1; no firm D call. Trimming cost V 1 base and J 0 bases, with 13 bases left between them. The CDR3 is made up of 17 amino acids. Germline loops: CDR1 SGHTA, CDR2 FQGTGA. CDR3 protein: CASSLSDFVSSYNEQFF. In DNA, the CDR3 is TGTGCCAGCAGCTTAAGCGACTTCGTAAGCTCCTACAATGAGCAGTTCTTC.

This CDR3 is CASSDKYTDTQYF. The CDR3 bases are TGTGCCAGCTCGGACAAATACACAGATACGCAGTATTTT. The genes are TRBV18 and TRBJ2-3; weak D call: TRBD1 (5 bases). V was cut by 6 bases and J by 2 bases, with 9 bases left in between. The CDR3 sequence is 13 residues long. Germline V gene sequence: CDR1 KGHSH, CDR2 LQKENI.

The chain employs TRBV19 and TRBJ1-5; TRBD1 is a possible D gene (5 bases). Germline CDR1 LNHDA, CDR2 SQIVND (reference sequence). This CDR3 comprises 16 residues. V lost 7 bases and J lost 3, with 19 bases in between. This CDR3 reads CASNLHDRRNNQPQHF. DNA for the CDR3: TGTGCCAGTAACCTCCACGACAGAAGAAACAATCAGCCCCAGCATTTT. Using reference TRBV19 and TRBJ1-5 for the parts outside the CDR3, the full variable domain is DGGITQSPKYLFRKEGQNVTLSCEQNLNHDAMYWYRQDPGQGLRLIYYSQIVNDFQKGDIAEGYSVSREKKESFPLTVTSAQKNPTAFYLCASNLHDRRNNQPQHFGDGTRLSIL.

This clone is a singleton in its sample. The chain joins TRBV24-1 to TRBJ2-3; TRBD2 agrees at 10 bases. The V gene end was trimmed by 7 bases and the J gene end by 3 bases; junction bases not matched to a gene: 6. Germline assignment: CDR1 KGHDR and CDR2 SFDVKD. This CDR3 spans 15 amino acids. The CDR3: CATRRAGGLTDTQYF. CDR3 in DNA: TGTGCCACCAGGAGAGCGGGAGGGTTGACAGATACGCAGTATTTT.

This sequence joins TRBV10-2 and TRBJ1-1, with TRBD1 matching over 10 bases. This CDR3 is built from 14 residues. Germline assignment: CDR1 WSHSY and CDR2 SAAADI. Trimming cost V 5 bases and J 6 bases; bases outside gene matches: 6. The CDR3 is CASSFDRGLAEAFF. The CDR3 DNA reads TGCGCCAGCAGTTTTGACAGGGGGCTGGCTGAAGCTTTCTTT.